Each of the 15 T cell receptor beta chains below was sequenced from the same sample in a study of blood T cells in healthy people across ages. A sample-barcoded 5' primer and a J-beta primer mix were used in a second PCR of about 6 to 11 cycles. TCRdb itself ran the 5' RACE reads through MiXCR, one entry per CDR3 protein. Among fewer than 1,000,000 distinct CDR3 sequences listed, about half were seen once. What was sequenced was blood. The source is a man older than 75 in good health.

The genes are TRBV29-1 and TRBJ2-5; perhaps TRBD1 as D (7 bases). There are 13 residues in the CDR3. Trimming stripped 6 bases from V and 2 bases from J, with 13 bases between. Germline CDR1 reads SQVTM; CDR2 reads ANQGSEA. The DNA of the CDR3 is TGCAGCGTATTACAGGGGAGGCAAGAGACCCAGTACTTC. Its protein product is CSVLQGRQETQYF.

This clonotype has only a few counts. V and J are TRBV28 and TRBJ2-3; 7 nucleotides match TRBD1. The ends lost 1 base at V and 1 base at J; junction bases unmatched: 8. Germline V lookup: CDR1 MDHEN, CDR2 SYDVKM. The CDR3 runs 17 residues. The CDR3 loop reads CASSLSTGAWGTDTQYF. Here the CDR3 DNA reads TGTGCCAGCAGTTTATCTACAGGGGCTTGGGGCACAGATACGCAGTATTTT.

This clonotype was observed a handful of times. The V gene is TRBV15, the J gene TRBJ2-7; 7 bases match TRBD1. J gave up 2 bases and V 4 bases, and 5 bases lay outside the gene matches. CDR3 length: 14 amino acids. Germline loops: CDR1 LNHNV, CDR2 YYDKDF (reference sequence). CDR3 amino acids: CATSIPGQPYEQYF. CDR3 DNA sequence: TGTGCCACCAGCATTCCGGGACAGCCCTACGAGCAGTACTTC. Full variable domain (missing parts from reference TRBV15 and TRBJ2-7): DAMVIQNPRYQVTQFGKPVTLSCSQTLNHNVMYWYQQKSSQAPKLLFHYYDKDFNNEADTPDNFQSRRPNTSFCFLDIRSPGLGDTAMYLCATSIPGQPYEQYFGPGTRLTVT.

This clonotype has a count of ten or more. The chain recombines TRBV6-1 with TRBJ1-5; D is perhaps TRBD1 (5 bases). This CDR3 spans 14 amino acids. Trimming shortened V by 1 base and J by 5 bases, and 9 bases separated the two germline ends. Germline CDR1 and CDR2: MNHNS and SASEGT. The CDR3 DNA reads TGTGCCAGCAGTGAAGTGCAGGGCCATCAGCCCCAGCATTTT. Translated, it gives CASSEVQGHQPQHF.

This clonotype was picked up a small number of times. The chain couples TRBV20-1 to TRBJ2-3, with 14 positions matching TRBD2. V shed 2 bases, J shed 4 bases, and the junction held 8 bases outside the gene matches. In germline, CDR1 is DFQATT, CDR2 SNEGSKA (reference sequence). This CDR3 contains 17 residues. CDR3 in DNA: TGCAGTGCTAGACCCCCCGGGGGACTAGCGGGAGCAGATACGCAGTATTTT. This translates into CSARPPGGLAGADTQYF.

The chain links TRBV20-1 to TRBJ2-7; perhaps TRBD1 as D (5 bases). Germline V gives CDR1 DFQATT, CDR2 SNEGSKA (reference sequence). The CDR3 loop spans 13 amino acids. Trimming removed 5 bases at V and 4 bases at J, with 15 bases between. Here the CDR3 reads CSALTASNYEQYF. DNA of the CDR3: TGCAGTGCTTTGACAGCCTCGAATTACGAGCAGTACTTC.

The chain links TRBV9 to TRBJ2-5, with 9 positions matching TRBD2. The V and J ends lost 3 bases and 4 bases, in that order; junction bases with no gene match: 10. CDR1 and CDR2 from the germline V gene are SGDLS and YYNGEE. This CDR3 comprises 16 residues. CDR3 sequence: CASSERSGSLRETQYF. The CDR3 DNA reads TGTGCCAGCAGCGAACGTAGCGGGAGTCTTCGAGAGACCCAGTACTTC. The complete variable domain, with remaining parts taken from reference TRBV9 and TRBJ2-5, reads DSGVTQTPKHLITATGQRVTLRCSPRSGDLSVYWYQQSLDQGLQFLIQYYNGEERAKGNILERFSAQQFPDLHSELNLSSLELGDSALYFCASSERSGSLRETQYFGPGTRLLVL.

Of note for this clonotype: This may be a read error, as it is one base from a much larger clone. V and J are TRBV4-2 and TRBJ2-3; D remains ambiguous. Germline V lookup: CDR1 LGHNA, CDR2 YNFKEQ. V dropped 4 bases and J dropped 4 bases, with 12 bases sitting between them. The length of the CDR3 is 14 residues. CDR3 sequence: CASSRDRAADTQYF. For the CDR3, the DNA is TGTGCCAGCAGCCGAGATCGGGCAGCAGATACGCAGTATTTT.

The chain uses TRBV15 and TRBJ2-6; D is undetermined. V was clipped by 4 bases and J by 0 bases, with 10 bases between them. The CDR3 runs 16 residues. From germline, CDR1 is LNHNV and CDR2 YYDKDF (reference sequence). The DNA of the CDR3 is TGTGCCACCAGCATGGGCACGGACTCTGGGGCCAACGTCCTGACTTTC. Protein sequence: CATSMGTDSGANVLTF.

DNA of the CDR3: TGTGCCAGCAATACTCACGGACGGAGCACAGATACGCAGTATTTT. This sequence encodes CASNTHGRSTDTQYF. V is TRBV2 and J is TRBJ2-3, with D uncertain. V was pared by 7 bases and J by 0 bases, with 14 bases between. Germline V CDR1 and CDR2: SNHLY, FYNNEI. This CDR3 has 15 amino acids.

Details on this clonotype: This clone may be a read error of a much larger clone one base away. The V call is TRBV10-3, the J call TRBJ2-4; TRBD2 aligns across 15 bases. CDR3 length equals 21 residues. V gave up 0 bases and J gave up 1 base; unmatched junction bases: 10. Germline-derived CDR1 and CDR2 are ENHRY and SYGVKD. The DNA of the CDR3 is TGTGCCATCAGTGAGTCGACCTGGACTAGCGGGAGGGCCATGGCCAAAAACATTCAGTACTTC. Translation gives CAISESTWTSGRAMAKNIQYF.

The CDR3 coding sequence is TGTGCCAGCAGTGTACAGGGTGGAGGCTACACCTTC. This gives the protein CASSVQGGGYTF. V and J are TRBV2 and TRBJ1-2; the D gene is possibly TRBD1 (6 bases). The germline V gene has CDR1 SNHLY and CDR2 FYNNEI. There are 12 residues in the CDR3. Trimming removed 4 bases from V and 8 bases from J, with 11 bases in between.

This chain connects TRBV12-3 or TRBV12-4 to TRBJ2-3; perhaps TRBD2 as D (6 bases). This CDR3 has 13 residues. The ends were cut back, 6 bases at V and 5 bases at J, with 12 bases in the middle. This CDR3 reads CASRFYGGDTQYF. CDR3 coding DNA: TGTGCCAGCAGGTTCTACGGGGGAGATACGCAGTATTTT.

The chain uses TRBV12-3 or TRBV12-4 and TRBJ2-3; TRBD2 might be the D (6 bases). CDR3 length: 13 residues. Trimming left V 5 bases short and J 8 bases short, with 14 bases between. The DNA for the CDR3 is TGTGCCAGCAGTGTGGAGACTAGTGGTACGCAGTATTTT. Translated: CASSVETSGTQYF.

The rearrangement uses TRBV7-3 and TRBJ2-2, with TRBD2 matching over 9 bases. The CDR3 runs to 16 residues. Looked up from germline, CDR1 is SGHTA and CDR2 is FQGTGA. Trimming took 4 bases from V and 6 from J; bases not matched to a gene: 9. CDR3 amino acids: CASSSNGGTSSGELFF. Written as DNA, the CDR3 is TGTGCCAGCAGCTCAAATGGCGGGACTAGCTCCGGGGAGCTGTTTTTT.